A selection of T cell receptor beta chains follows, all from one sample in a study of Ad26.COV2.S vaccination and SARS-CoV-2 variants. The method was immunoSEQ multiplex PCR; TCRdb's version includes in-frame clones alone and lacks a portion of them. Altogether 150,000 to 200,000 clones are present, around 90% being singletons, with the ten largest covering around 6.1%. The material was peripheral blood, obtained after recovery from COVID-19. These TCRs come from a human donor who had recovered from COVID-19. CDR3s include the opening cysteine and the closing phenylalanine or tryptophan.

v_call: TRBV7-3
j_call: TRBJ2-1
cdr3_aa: CASSSPPWTSGRASYNEQFF

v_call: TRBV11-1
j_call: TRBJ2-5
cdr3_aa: CASSYFGRDGEETQYF

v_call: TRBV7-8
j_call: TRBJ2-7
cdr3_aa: CASGRSSYEQYF

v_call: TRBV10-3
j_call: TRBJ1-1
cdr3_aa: CAITRAAETNTEAFF

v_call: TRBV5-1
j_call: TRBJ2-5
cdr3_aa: CASSLAPRGGRETQYF

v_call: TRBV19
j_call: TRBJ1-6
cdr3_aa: CASSIQTVYASTYNSPLHF

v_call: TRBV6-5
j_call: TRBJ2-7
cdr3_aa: CASSSQTGTFFGEQYF

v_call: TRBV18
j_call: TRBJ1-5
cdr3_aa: CASSPRGGNQPQHF

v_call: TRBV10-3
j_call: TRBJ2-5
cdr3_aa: CATSSQGAQETQYF

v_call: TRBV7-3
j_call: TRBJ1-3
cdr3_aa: CASSVTGADTIYF

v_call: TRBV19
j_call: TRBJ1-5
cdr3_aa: CASSSGLYSNQPQHF

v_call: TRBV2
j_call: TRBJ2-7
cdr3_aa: CASSEGLPRYEQYF

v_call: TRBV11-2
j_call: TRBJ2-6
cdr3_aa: CASSLEVSGANVLTF

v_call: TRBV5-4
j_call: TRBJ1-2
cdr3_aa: CASSPETGEFGGYTF

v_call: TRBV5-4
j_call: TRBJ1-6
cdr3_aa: CASSLGRASNSPLHF

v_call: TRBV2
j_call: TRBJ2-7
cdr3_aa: CASGRRGAPYEQYF

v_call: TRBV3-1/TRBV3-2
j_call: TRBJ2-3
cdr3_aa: CASSLSSTDTQYF

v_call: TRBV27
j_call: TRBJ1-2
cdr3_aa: CASSLGGNGYGYTF

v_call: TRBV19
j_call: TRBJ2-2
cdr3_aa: CASSIIQLTGELFF

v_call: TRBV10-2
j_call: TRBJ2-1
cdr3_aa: CASSVTSARYNEQFF

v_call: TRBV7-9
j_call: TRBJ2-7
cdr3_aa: CASSLALSGDIVYEQYF

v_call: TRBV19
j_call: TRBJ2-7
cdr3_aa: CASSIGSGGSYEQYF

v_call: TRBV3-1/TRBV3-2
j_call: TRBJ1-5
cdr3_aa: CASSLSQGSQPQHF

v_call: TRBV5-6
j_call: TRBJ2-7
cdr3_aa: CASSLAGTLPYEQYF

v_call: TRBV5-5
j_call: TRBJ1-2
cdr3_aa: CASSFGQPRGNYGYTF

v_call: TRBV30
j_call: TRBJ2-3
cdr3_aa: CACRRAGATDTQYF

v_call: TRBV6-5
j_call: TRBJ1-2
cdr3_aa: CASTYSGTGSYGYTF

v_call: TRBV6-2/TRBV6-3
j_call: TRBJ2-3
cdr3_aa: CASSSPLAGQADTQYF

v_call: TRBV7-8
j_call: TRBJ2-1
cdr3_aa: CASSLGTSGENEQFF